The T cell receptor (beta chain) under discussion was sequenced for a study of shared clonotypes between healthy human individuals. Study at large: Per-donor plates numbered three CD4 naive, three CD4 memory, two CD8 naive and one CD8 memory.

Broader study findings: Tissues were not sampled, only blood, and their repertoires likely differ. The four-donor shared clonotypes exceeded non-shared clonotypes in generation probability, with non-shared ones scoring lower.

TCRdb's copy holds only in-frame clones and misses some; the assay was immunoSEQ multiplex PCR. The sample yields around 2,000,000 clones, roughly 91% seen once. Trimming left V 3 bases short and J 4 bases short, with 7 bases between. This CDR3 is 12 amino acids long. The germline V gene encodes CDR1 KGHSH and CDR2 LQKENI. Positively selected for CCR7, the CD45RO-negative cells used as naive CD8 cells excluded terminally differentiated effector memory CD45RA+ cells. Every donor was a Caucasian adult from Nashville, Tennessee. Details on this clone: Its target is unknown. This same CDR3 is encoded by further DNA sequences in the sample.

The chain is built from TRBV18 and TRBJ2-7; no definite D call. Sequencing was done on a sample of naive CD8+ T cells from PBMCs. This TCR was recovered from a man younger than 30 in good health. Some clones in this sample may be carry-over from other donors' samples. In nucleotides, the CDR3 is TGTGCCAGCTCACCCGGAAATTACGAGCAGTACTTC. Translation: CASSPGNYEQYF. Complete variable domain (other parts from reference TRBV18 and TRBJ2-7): NAGVMQNPRHLVRRRGQEARLRCSPMKGHSHVYWYRQLPEEGLKFMVYLQKENIIDESGMPKERFSAEFPKEGPSILRIQQVVRGDSAAYFCASSPGNYEQYFGPGTRLTVT.